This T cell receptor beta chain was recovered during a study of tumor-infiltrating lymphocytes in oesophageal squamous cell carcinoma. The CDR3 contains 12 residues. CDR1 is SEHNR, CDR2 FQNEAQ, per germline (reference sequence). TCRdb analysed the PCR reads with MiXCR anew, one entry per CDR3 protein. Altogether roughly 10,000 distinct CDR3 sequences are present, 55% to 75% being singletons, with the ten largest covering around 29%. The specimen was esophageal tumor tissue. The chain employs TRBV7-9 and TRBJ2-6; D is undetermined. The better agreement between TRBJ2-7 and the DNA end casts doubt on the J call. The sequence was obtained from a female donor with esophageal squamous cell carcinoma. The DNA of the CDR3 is TGTGCCAGCAGCCCCCCCTCCTACGAGCAGTACTTC. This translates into CASSPPSYEQYF.